This T cell receptor (beta chain) was documented in a study of blood T cell repertoires in COVID-19. Across the study: Acute and convalescent COVID-19 samples came from the United States, Italy and Spain. From T cells, B-cell-depleted T cells, or PBMCs came the material, which was cDNA or gDNA.

Authors' methods: Reference gene primer amplification gave nucleated cell count estimates. Method: immunoSEQ multiplex PCR; TCRdb's copy keeps in-frame clones and lacks some. V, J and clone size were drawn from that table, and D and trimming were deduced from the DNA. The data contain 200,000 to 300,000 clones, 86% of them singletons. Losses at the gene ends were 1 base for V and 9 bases for J; bases not matched to a gene: 9. CDR3 size: 15 residues. CDR1 is SGHVS and CDR2 is FQNEAQ in the germline V gene. Input material: peripheral blood. The TCR sequence derives from a man aged 30 to 39 with active or convalescent COVID-19. V is TRBV7-8 and J is TRBJ1-5; 7 positions match TRBD1. The CDR3 nucleotides read TGTGCCAGCAGCTTAGGGGTAGGGGGCTCTTTGCCCCAGCATTTT. It is translated as CASSLGVGGSLPQHF.